This TCR beta chain derives from a study of cytomegalovirus exposure and HLA in healthy donors. Trimming took 0 bases from V and 2 from J, leaving 14 bases between them. Germline CDR1 is LGHNA and CDR2 is YSLEER. The CDR3 consists of 17 residues. This clone was seen just once. PCR primers comprised 60 Vbeta and 13 Jbeta primers. This table comes from immunoSEQ multiplex PCR, and its TCRdb copy is limited to in-frame clones, with some not included. The data show 90,000 to 150,000 clones, with about 70% seen just once and around 4% held by the top ten. The genes are TRBV4-3 and TRBJ1-3; a weak D match, TRBD1 (6 bases). This TCR was sampled from a woman between 35 and 50 years old in good health and CMV-seronegative. The source material was PBMCs. The CDR3 DNA follows: TGCGCCAGCAGCCAAGATTTAGGACAGTCCGCTGGAAACACCATATATTTT. This sequence encodes CASSQDLGQSAGNTIYF.